What follows describes a single T cell receptor (beta chain). Its cognate antigen has yet to be identified. Base qualities are not at hand, and no much larger clone is one base apart. The trial excluded patients who had a history of autoimmune disease or who were on systemic immunosuppression. Peripheral blood for TCR sequencing was collected from all dose cohorts at baseline, on cycle 4 day 1, and on cycle 7 day 1. The samples were taken from a phase I, first-in-human, multicenter, open-label dose-escalation trial of ivuxolimab. Adults with locally advanced or metastatic melanoma, renal cell, hepatocellular, or head and neck squamous cell carcinoma were enrolled in the trial. Before TCR sequencing, CD4+ and CD8+ T cells were separately sorted from peripheral blood. The germline V gene specifies KGHSH as CDR1 and LQKENI as CDR2. The CDR3, cysteine through phenylalanine, is 15 amino acids long. The read is trimmed to its CDR3 DNA, 45 bases read in frame from base 1. V is cut by 1 base and J by 4 bases, and the space between the germline ends is 13 bases.

The data are from a study of OX40 agonist ivuxolimab in advanced cancers. Regarding the study in general: Ivuxolimab was an agonistic, fully human IgG2 monoclonal antibody directed against OX40 (CD134), a costimulatory receptor. Intravenous ivuxolimab was administered to patients every 2 weeks at six dose levels: 0.01, 0.1, 0.3, 1.5, 3 and 10 mg/kg. Of the approximately 50 dose-escalation patients, hepatocellular carcinoma was present in roughly 19, melanoma in approximately 15, renal cell carcinoma in 9 and head and neck cancer in 9. In the dose-escalation cohort, more than 75% of patients were male, and the mean age was approximately 55 years, with a range of 23 to 79. Patients were allowed to have had prior anti-PD-1, anti-PD-L1 or anti-CTLA-4 therapy, and approximately 43% of the dose-escalation patients had previously received checkpoint inhibitors. Three dose-escalation patients achieved partial responses, one with hepatocellular carcinoma and two with cutaneous melanoma. The purpose of peripheral TCRbeta sequencing was to test whether ivuxolimab changed TCR sequence diversity and led to clonal T-cell expansion. The paper describes the monotherapy dose-escalation part (N of about 52 patients) of the phase I trial of ivuxolimab.

Genomic DNA was isolated from the sorted cells so that the TCRbeta CDR3 region could be sequenced. The immunoSEQ Assay was used for sequencing of TCRbeta CDR3 regions. The source is immuneACCESS, and TCRdb retained only in-frame sequences with V and J called. Part of the clones is not carried over; for the studies checked, unresolved V genes explain less than half of this, and the remainder is unexplained. The sample contains about 64,000 clones, approximately 88% of them found a single time. 2.8% of the sample belongs to the ten largest clones. What the study reported, not specific to this receptor: After ivuxolimab, expanded clones were on average more numerous among CD8+ T cells than among CD4+ T cells. Which antigens the clonally expanded peripheral T cells were specific for was not determined. At doses from 0.1 to 3.0 mg/kg, clonal expansion was seen in both CD4+ and CD8+ blood T cells between baseline and week 6. Low levels of normalized T-cell clonal expansion were also seen in some nonresponding patients. In the 0.1-3.0 mg/kg groups, partial responders were among the patients with the lowest normalized peripheral clonal expansion, particularly in CD8+ T cells.

The sample consisted of CD4+ or CD8+ T cells sorted from blood, taken in a trial of the OX40 agonist ivuxolimab. The receptor chain draws on TRBV18 and TRBJ1-1; confidence is insufficient to name the D gene. The receptor's source is an adult with an advanced solid tumor such as melanoma, head and neck, liver or kidney cancer. The bases read TGTGCCAGCTCACCACAGCGAAGCCATGGCACTGAAGCTTTCTTT. This translates into CASSPQRSHGTEAFF.